The 17 T cell receptor beta chains in this list originate from one sample, sequenced in a study of cytomegalovirus exposure and HLA in healthy donors (dated by TCRdb to 2015 to 2018). Library construction relied on the immunoSEQ multiplex PCR assay. The multiplex PCR relied on a mix of 60 forward primers for TCR Vbeta segments and 13 reverse primers for TCR Jbeta segments. TCRdb took this table from immuneACCESS and kept in-frame rearrangements with V and J called. Such tables lack part of the clones; where checked against another copy, unresolved V genes explain under half of the gap, and the rest is unexplained. This sample gives 150,000 to 200,000 clones in total; under 90% of them show up just once. The ten top clones hold 4.8% of the sample. What was sequenced was PBMCs. The source of these receptors is a man aged 18 to 29 in good health and CMV-seronegative.

V is TRBV27 and J is TRBJ1-6; D unresolved. Looked up from germline, CDR1 is MNHEY and CDR2 is SMNVEV (reference sequence). The CDR3 extends over 16 amino acids. The germline V and J ends were trimmed by 5 bases and 2 bases, with 13 bases remaining between them. In nucleotides, the CDR3 is TGTGCCAGCAGTCGGGGAATGGTACCCTATAATTCACCCCTCCACTTT. Encoded protein: CASSRGMVPYNSPLHF.

As DNA, the CDR3 is TGTGCCAGCAGCCAAGCTGGCCCAGGGCTGGGAACCGGGGAGCTGTTTTTT. Translated: CASSQAGPGLGTGELFF. This chain connects TRBV14 to TRBJ2-2; perhaps TRBD1 as D (5 bases). Deletions cut 1 base from V and 5 bases from J, with 17 bases between. The CDR3 length is 17 residues. Germline V gene data show CDR1 as SGHDN and CDR2 as FVKESK. Looking up the rest from reference TRBV14 and TRBJ2-2 gives the full variable domain: EAGVTQFPSHSVIEKGQTVTLRCDPISGHDNLYWYRRVMGKEIKFLLHFVKESKQDESGMPNNRFLAERTGGTYSTLKVQPAELEDSGVYFCASSQAGPGLGTGELFFGEGSRLTVL.

The chain recombines TRBV27 with TRBJ2-1, with 8 bases aligning to TRBD2. The V segment lost 3 bases and the J segment 5 bases; nucleotides outside the gene matches: 9. Germline lookup yields CDR1 MNHEY and CDR2 SMNVEV (reference sequence). There are 16 residues in the CDR3. The CDR3 DNA reads as TGTGCCAGCAGTTTTTGGGGCGGGAGGCGGAACAATGAGCAGTTCTTC. It yields the protein CASSFWGGRRNNEQFF.

The chain recombines TRBV29-1 with TRBJ2-3; 11 bases are a match to TRBD2. Germline lookup yields CDR1 SQVTM and CDR2 ANQGSEA. The CDR3 is 16 residues long. The trim removed 1 base at V and 0 bases at J, leaving 3 bases unmatched. The DNA for the CDR3 is TGCAGCGTTGAAGGGACTAGCGGGCCTAGCACAGATACGCAGTATTTT. This sequence encodes CSVEGTSGPSTDTQYF.

This rearrangement joins TRBV5-1 to TRBJ2-2; the match to TRBD2 covers 8 bases. After removal of 2 bases from V and 4 bases from J, the junction contained 10 bases not matched to a gene. CDR1 is SGHRS, CDR2 YFSETQ, per germline. This CDR3 spans 17 amino acids. In DNA, the CDR3 is TGCGCCAGCAGCTTAATTCCAGCGGGGGCCTTCACCGGGGAGCTGTTTTTT. Its protein product is CASSLIPAGAFTGELFF.

This clone occurred once. The V call is TRBV27, the J call TRBJ1-4, with 7 bases lining up with TRBD1. Per the germline V gene, CDR1 is MNHEY and CDR2 is SMNVEV (reference sequence). The CDR3 is made up of 15 amino acids. J was trimmed by 4 bases and V by 6 bases; bases with no gene match: 8. DNA of the CDR3: TGTGCCAGCAGAAGCCGACAGGGCATTAATGAAAAACTGTTTTTT. It specifies CASRSRQGINEKLFF.

The table lists this clone with a count of one. This chain uses TRBV5-6 with TRBJ1-5; D ambiguous. V lost 0 bases and J 6 bases, leaving 7 bases between the germline ends. CDR1 is SGHDT, CDR2 YYEEEE, per germline. There are 13 residues in the CDR3. CDR3 nucleotide sequence: TGTGCCAGCAGCTTGGCCTTTAGTCAGCCCCAGCATTTT. It codes for CASSLAFSQPQHF.

This clone appeared a few times. The V call is TRBV5-3, the J call TRBJ2-1; 10 bases are a match to TRBD1. TRBV5-3 is an ORF, and what it does is uncertain. CDR3 length equals 12 residues. Trimming at V came to 8 bases and at J to 7 bases, leaving 3 bases not matched to a gene. The CDR3 nucleotides read TGTGCCAGGACAGGGGGCCGAAATGAGCAGTTCTTC. It yields the protein CARTGGRNEQFF.

CDR3 in amino acids: CASSFLPGYVHEQYF. The DNA of the CDR3 is TGTGCCAGCAGTTTTCTCCCGGGGTATGTCCACGAGCAGTACTTC. The V and J genes are TRBV27 and TRBJ2-7; a possible D gene is TRBD2 (5 bases). This CDR3 is built from 15 residues. V shed 3 bases and J shed 5 bases, with 17 bases lying between them. Germline-derived CDR1 and CDR2 are MNHEY and SMNVEV (reference sequence).

The chain joins TRBV10-1 to TRBJ1-1, with D perhaps matching TRBD1 (6 bases). Germline lookup yields CDR1 WNHNN and CDR2 SYGVQD (reference sequence). V shed 0 bases and J shed 4 bases, with 15 bases lying between them. The CDR3 loop spans 16 amino acids. CDR3 sequence reads: CASSESGPGASTEAFF. For the CDR3, the DNA is TGCGCCAGCAGTGAGTCGGGGCCAGGGGCCTCCACTGAAGCTTTCTTT.

This clone has a single count. The chain carries TRBV13 and TRBJ1-2; unclear D gene. The length of the CDR3 is 13 residues. The V end lost 2 bases, the J end lost 4 bases, and 8 bases lay between the germline ends. In germline, CDR1 is PRHDT, CDR2 FYEKMQ (reference sequence). Here the CDR3 DNA reads TGTGCCAGCAGCTTACAGTTCAGCTATGGCTACACCTTC. It yields the protein CASSLQFSYGYTF.

The rearrangement links TRBV19 to TRBJ1-5, with D possibly TRBD1 on 5 matching bases. Germline V CDR1 and CDR2: LNHDA, SQIVND (reference sequence). The CDR3 length is 14 residues. V lost 5 bases, J lost 9 bases, and 17 bases lay in between. CDR3 bases: TGTGCCAGTAGTTTCGGGCACCTCCAGGGGCCCCAGCATTTT. Its translation: CASSFGHLQGPQHF.

The chain uses TRBV5-1 and TRBJ1-2; D perhaps matches TRBD1 (5 bases). Trimming stripped 6 bases from V and 8 bases from J, with 17 bases between. Germline V CDR1 and CDR2: SGHRS, YFSETQ. The CDR3 spans 13 residues. CDR3 bases: TGCGCCAGCAAACTCGGGGGGGATGGCGGCTACACCTTC. It yields the protein CASKLGGDGGYTF.

The chain has TRBV7-2 and TRBJ1-4; 10 bases map to TRBD1. In germline, CDR1 is SGHTA, CDR2 FQGNSA. This CDR3 contains 15 residues. V was clipped by 5 bases and J by 7 bases; unmatched bases: 7. CDR3 nucleotide sequence: TGTGCCAGCAGCGTATCCGGGACAGGGGTTGAAAAACTGTTTTTT. Residues: CASSVSGTGVEKLFF.

The J gene is TRBJ2-5, the V gene TRBV10-3; 9 nucleotides match TRBD1. CDR1 is ENHRY, CDR2 SYGVKD, per germline. CDR3 length: 14 residues. The ends lost 4 bases at V and 4 bases at J; junction bases unmatched: 4. The CDR3 spells CAISGDREIETQYF. DNA of the CDR3: TGTGCCATCAGTGGGGACAGGGAAATAGAGACCCAGTACTTC.

The table lists this clone with a count of one. V is TRBV6-4 and J is TRBJ2-5, with 9 bases identical to TRBD1. Germline loops: CDR1 MRHNA, CDR2 SNTAGT. This CDR3 is built from 17 residues. J lost 5 bases, V lost 4 bases, and 14 bases had no gene match. CDR3 protein: CASSVRDRVVLWETQYF. The CDR3, as DNA: TGTGCCAGCAGTGTCCGGGACAGGGTAGTTTTATGGGAGACCCAGTACTTC.

The rearrangement links TRBV5-6 to TRBJ2-4, with a weak D call TRBD2 (5 bases). This CDR3 spans 16 amino acids. V was trimmed by 2 bases and J by 0 bases, leaving 12 bases between them. In germline, CDR1 is SGHDT, CDR2 YYEEEE. CDR3 region: CASSFRRGSAKNIQYF. The CDR3 region has the DNA TGTGCCAGCAGCTTCCGCCGGGGTTCAGCCAAAAACATTCAGTACTTC.